The 5 T cell receptor beta chains in this list originate from one sample, sequenced in a study of neurological immune-mediated disorders. One entry per CDR3 protein, called by TCRdb with MiXCR from the 5' RACE reads. This table has roughly 80,000 distinct CDR3 sequences, 15% to 20% appearing once. The sequencing input was PBMCs. The receptors come from a woman between 40 and 55 years old in good health.

In this sample, this clonotype turned up many times. This sequence joins TRBV6-2 or TRBV6-3 and TRBJ2-7, with D maybe TRBD1 (6 bases). V lost 2 bases and J lost 6, with 11 bases in between. Germline-derived CDR1 and CDR2 are MNHEY and SVGEGT. The CDR3 spans 13 residues. In DNA form, the CDR3 reads TGTGCCAGCAGTTACACCAGGGGTGGCGAGCAGTACGTC. It yields the protein CASSYTRGGEQYV.

This clonotype has at least ten counts. The CDR3 reads CASSVNTEAFF. CDR3 bases: TGTGCCAGCAGTGTAAACACTGAAGCTTTCTTT. The rearrangement uses TRBV12-3 or TRBV12-4 and TRBJ1-1; D is unclear. The CDR3 contains 11 residues. V lost 5 bases, J lost 2 bases, and 3 bases lay in between.

This clonotype was counted at least ten times. This chain links TRBV5-1 with TRBJ2-5, with TRBD1 as a possible D gene (5 bases). Germline assignment: CDR1 SGHRS and CDR2 YFSETQ. V was pared by 2 bases and J by 5 bases, with 10 bases between. CDR3 length: 13 residues. The CDR3 spells CASSFPGWETQYF. CDR3 coding DNA: TGCGCCAGCAGCTTCCCAGGGTGGGAGACCCAGTACTTC.

Turning to this clonotype: A much bigger clone sits one base away, suggesting this may be a read error. The chain joins TRBV7-9 to TRBJ2-1; D remains ambiguous. The CDR3 is 14 residues long. Germline V gives CDR1 SEHNR, CDR2 FQNEAQ (reference sequence). The CDR3 region has the DNA TGTGTCAGCAGCTCGGAGACGGGTTACAATGAGCAGTTCTTC. Protein product: CVSSSETGYNEQFF.

Ten or more counts support this clonotype. The genes are TRBV15 and TRBJ1-5; TRBD1 might be the D (6 bases). Germline V gene lookup returns CDR1 LNHNV and CDR2 YYDKDF (reference sequence). Trimming cost V 4 bases and J 7 bases, with 20 bases left between them. The CDR3 is made up of 16 amino acids. In DNA form, the CDR3 reads TGTGCCACCAGCATGGGGCCGGCGGGGGGCAGGCAGCCCCAGCATTTT. Translating it yields CATSMGPAGGRQPQHF.